This TCR beta chain came from a study of CD8+ T cells in alopecia areata. About the research overall: Each recipient was a roughly 6-11-week-old female C3H/HeJ mouse given skin from a 6-12-month-old C3H/HeJ donor with spontaneous alopecia. General study points: Scalp sample sequencing also detects resident alphabeta T cells of normal skin.

The V segment lost 3 bases and the J segment 0 bases; nucleotides outside the gene matches: 2. Germline-derived CDR1 and CDR2 are NNHDY and SYVADS. The CDR3 consists of 16 residues. About this clone itself: What it binds is unknown. Gene and germline names: mouse. Read coverage stops 4 residues before the CDR3 terminus; the germline J gene supplies the remainder.

Following extraction, RNA underwent reverse transcription to cDNA, which served as the sequencing template. Sequencing used immunoSEQ multiplex PCR; TCRdb keeps in-frame clones, though not all of them. The repertoire consists of roughly 120,000 clones, none detected only once. This TCR derives from a C3H/HeJ mouse with alopecia areata. The mice in this strain carry MHC haplotype H2-k. The source material was lesional skin. The chain is built from TRBV13-3 and TRBJ2-4, with TRBD1 matching 12 bases. CDR3 sequence reads: CASSGGQGASQNTLYF. The DNA read from the CDR3 is TGTGCCAGCAGTGGGGGACAGGGGGCTAGTCAAAAC.